Here is one TCR beta chain with its context. Original analysis: Quantification of nucleated cells was approximated via reference gene primer amplification. Assay used: immunoSEQ multiplex PCR; TCRdb lists only in-frame clones, some missing. V, J and clone size derive from that table, while D and trimming were established from the DNA sequence. The table shows about 140,000 clones, with roughly 82% occurring only once. The data belong to a study of blood T cell repertoires in COVID-19. Germline loops: CDR1 MNHEY, CDR2 SMNVEV (reference sequence). This CDR3 is built from 18 residues. V trimming: 0 bases; J trimming: 0 bases; junction bases outside the gene matches: 7.

V gene TRBV27 combines with J gene TRBJ2-7; 11 bases line up with TRBD2. The specimen sequenced was peripheral blood. The sequence was collected from a man in his 60s with active or convalescent COVID-19. CDR3: CASSLSIGTSGYSYEQYF. CDR3 nucleotide sequence: TGTGCCAGCAGTTTATCGATAGGGACTAGCGGTTACTCCTACGAGCAGTACTTC.